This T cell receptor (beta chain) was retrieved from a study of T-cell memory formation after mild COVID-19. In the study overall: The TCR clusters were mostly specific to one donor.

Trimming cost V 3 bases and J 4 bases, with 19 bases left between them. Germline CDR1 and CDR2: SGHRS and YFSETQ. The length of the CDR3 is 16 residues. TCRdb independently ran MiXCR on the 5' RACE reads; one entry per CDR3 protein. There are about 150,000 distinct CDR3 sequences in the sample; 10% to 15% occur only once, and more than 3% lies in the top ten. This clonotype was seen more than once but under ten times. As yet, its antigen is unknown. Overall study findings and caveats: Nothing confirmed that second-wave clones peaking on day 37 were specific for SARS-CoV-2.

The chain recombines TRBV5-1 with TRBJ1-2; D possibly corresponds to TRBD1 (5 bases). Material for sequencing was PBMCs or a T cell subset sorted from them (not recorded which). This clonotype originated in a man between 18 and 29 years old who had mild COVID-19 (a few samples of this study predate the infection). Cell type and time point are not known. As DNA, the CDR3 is TGCGCCAGCAGCTATACCGGACAAGGGGCTGGCTATGGCTACACCTTC. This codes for CASSYTGQGAGYGYTF.